What follows is one TCR beta chain and its context. The entry originates in a study of shared clonotypes between healthy human individuals. CDR3 length: 14 residues. V lost 4 bases to trimming and J lost 6 bases, with 15 bases between them. Germline values: CDR1 SGHVS, CDR2 FQNEAQ. Terminally differentiated effector memory CD45RA+ cells were left out of the naive CD8 fraction, which was CD45RO-negative and positively selected for CCR7. The repertoire was sequenced with immunoSEQ multiplex PCR; TCRdb's copy has only in-frame clones and lacks some. The sample has about 2,100,000 clones, just over 90% seen once.

The chain is built from TRBV7-8 and TRBJ1-1; D unresolved. What was sequenced was naive CD8+ T cells from PBMCs. The origin of this receptor is a man between 18 and 35 years old in good health. Some clones in this sample may be carry-over from other donors' samples. The CDR3 DNA follows: TGTGCCAGCAGCTCGGCACCGACTCGCGCTGAAGCTTTCTTT. Translated: CASSSAPTRAEAFF.